The rows below give T cell receptor beta chains drawn from one sample of a study of cytomegalovirus exposure and HLA in healthy donors. Data came from immunoSEQ multiplex PCR; TCRdb stores just in-frame clones and leaves some out. The sample lists about 85,000 clones; 80% were seen once. Sequenced input: PBMCs. These receptors were taken from a man aged 50-60 years in good health and CMV-seropositive. Each CDR3 is given with its conserved first and last residue. The D gene is left open where the match is weak.

V gene,D gene,J gene,CDR3 protein
TRBV30,NA,TRBJ1-6,CAWSLLSSSYNSPLHF
TRBV9,NA,TRBJ2-7,CASSVGVSWSSYEQYF
TRBV5-1,NA,TRBJ2-4,CASSRGASDSQYF
TRBV29-1,TRBD2,TRBJ2-3,CSVTSSGRVADTQYF
TRBV9,TRBD1,TRBJ2-5,CASSAQGVQETQYF
TRBV5-5,TRBD2,TRBJ2-1,CASSLTGTTYNEQFF
TRBV2,NA,TRBJ2-6,CASSEGRPGVSGANVLTF
TRBV19,NA,TRBJ1-2,CASSIWGPMDYGYTF
TRBV7-9,NA,TRBJ1-1,CASTGMGNTEAFF
TRBV19,TRBD1,TRBJ1-4,CASSVETGGSEKLFF
TRBV2,NA,TRBJ1-6,CASVTGSNSPLHF
TRBV11-2,TRBD1,TRBJ2-6,CASSPRQGASSGANGLTF
TRBV4-1,NA,TRBJ2-1,CASSPSVGLSRYNEQFF
TRBV9,NA,TRBJ1-3,CASSVGRASGNTIYF
TRBV6-1,NA,TRBJ2-7,CASSPTLAGEQYF
TRBV27,TRBD2,TRBJ2-2,CASSPRTSGANTGELFF